This is a list of T cell receptor beta chains from one sample in a study of T cells in Graves' hyperthyroidism and ophthalmopathy. TCRdb recomputed calls from the multiplex PCR reads with MiXCR, one row per CDR3 protein. Here the sample spans around 690,000 distinct CDR3 sequences, roughly 17% being singletons. Sequencing used blood. The receptors come from a middle-aged man with Graves' hyperthyroidism. The CDR3 runs from the conserved cysteine through the conserved F or W. D genes are given only for firm matches. Clone sizes are given selectively: once, few, many, or a class where the clone is expanded.

d_gene,v_gene,j_gene,abundance,CDR3aa,CDR3nt
.,TRBV18,TRBJ1-5,few,CASSPTNSNQPQHF,TGTGCCAGCTCACCAACTAATAGCAATCAGCCCCAGCATTTT
TRBD2,TRBV2,TRBJ2-5,many,CASSVGGTYQETQYF,TGTGCCAGCAGTGTCGGGGGGACGTACCAAGAGACCCAGTACTTC
.,TRBV7-3,TRBJ1-1,few,CASSLTGDMNTEAFF,TGTGCCAGCAGCTTAACAGGGGATATGAACACTGAAGCTTTCTTT
.,TRBV27,TRBJ1-1,.,CASSLSTGQAFF,TGTGCCAGCAGTTTATCAACAGGCCAAGCTTTCTTT
TRBD1,TRBV7-9,TRBJ1-2,few,CASSSAHRGGYTF,TGTGCCAGCAGCTCCGCCCACAGGGGCGGCTACACCTTC
.,TRBV30,TRBJ1-1,.,CAWSVSRKNTEAFF,TGTGCCTGGAGTGTGAGCAGGAAGAACACTGAAGCTTTCTTT
TRBD2,TRBV30,TRBJ2-1,many,CAGKSGRADSYNEQFF,TGTGCCGGGAAGAGCGGGAGGGCCGATTCCTACAATGAGCAGTTCTTC
.,TRBV27,TRBJ2-7,many,CASSLASGDQTYEQYF,TGTGCCAGCAGTTTAGCCTCGGGGGACCAAACTTACGAGCAGTACTTC
.,TRBV6-1,TRBJ2-7,many,CASSPHAGSSYEQYF,TGTGCCAGCAGCCCTCACGCGGGAAGCTCCTACGAGCAGTACTTC
.,TRBV12-3/TRBV12-4,TRBJ1-1,many,CASSFSGHTEAFF,TGTGCCAGCAGTTTCTCTGGGCACACTGAAGCTTTCTTT
.,TRBV9,TRBJ1-2,many,CASSVDSGSSNYGYTF,TGTGCCAGCAGCGTAGACTCAGGCAGCTCTAACTATGGCTACACCTTC
.,TRBV4-3,TRBJ2-3,few,CASSQGGGPDTQYF,TGCGCCAGCAGCCAAGGGGGAGGCCCAGATACGCAGTATTTT
.,TRBV19,TRBJ2-2,.,CASRQQGSAGELFF,TGTGCCAGTAGACAACAGGGTTCAGCCGGGGAGCTGTTTTTT